This T cell receptor beta chain was captured in a study of beta chain features in type 1 diabetes. Overall study: The number of sorted cells examined across all samples was approximately 110,000,000. Findings of the study overall: People with Type 1 diabetes carried modestly yet significantly shorter TCRB CDR3s in all four CD4+ subsets. Equally in patients and controls, shorter templates might have been favored by PCR.

Since all of the isolated RNA was reverse transcribed, expressed TCRB transcripts were what got sequenced. Clones were sequenced by immunoSEQ multiplex PCR, and TCRdb holds only the in-frame ones, with some missing. The table includes some 200,000 clones, roughly 16% detected once. Germline CDR1 is MGHRA and CDR2 is YSYEKL. CDR3 length: 15 residues. V lost 3 bases and J lost 1; bases outside the gene matches: 2. Details on this clone: As yet, its antigen is unknown.

The sequence came from a man aged 25-45 years with type 1 diabetes. Sequencing was carried out using naive CD4+ T cells from blood. The V gene is TRBV4-1, the J gene TRBJ2-1, with 8 bases fitting TRBD2. In DNA form, the CDR3 reads TGCGCCAGCAGCCAGGAGCGGGAGTCCTACAATGAGCAGTTCTTC. Protein: CASSQERESYNEQFF.